This T cell receptor (beta chain) was sequenced for a study of siplizumab effects on memory and regulatory T cells. Assay: immunoSEQ multiplex PCR; the TCRdb copy retains only in-frame clones and omits some. This sample has 110,000 or so clones, with 85% to 95% found just once. V lost 3 bases, J lost 5 bases, and 6 bases stayed unmatched. The germline gives CDR1 KGHSH, CDR2 LQKENI. This CDR3 has 15 residues. The material sequenced was CD4+ T cells sorted from blood. J is TRBJ1-5 and V is TRBV18; 8 nucleotides agree with TRBD1. The clonotype originates from a human donor in good health. The CDR3 sequence: CASSPGTGFDQPQHF. The CDR3 DNA reads TGTGCCAGCTCACCGGGGACAGGTTTCGATCAGCCCCAGCATTTT.